This T cell receptor beta chain came from a study of T-cell reconstitution after alpha-beta-depleted transplantation in children. The TCRbeta library incorporated unique molecular identifiers. TCRdb ran MiXCR on the PCR reads and lists one entry per CDR3 protein. The sample consists of 450,000 to 600,000 distinct CDR3 sequences, around a third of them appearing once. V was clipped by 3 bases and J by 8 bases, with 16 bases between them. This CDR3 comprises 13 residues. Germline V gives CDR1 SQVTM, CDR2 ANQGSEA. This clonotype was seen only a few times. The sequences come from PBMCs from the stem cell graft donor, collected from the stem cell graft. This sequence was found in a human donor who donated a stem cell graft to a child with aplastic anemia. The rearrangement uses TRBV29-1 and TRBJ1-2, with D unresolved. Here the CDR3 DNA reads TGCAGCGTTGACCTCCTCGCGGGCCACGGCTACACCTTC. Protein product: CSVDLLAGHGYTF.